In this sample, the clone carrying this T cell receptor beta chain is medium-sized (0.01 to 0.1%). The antigen remains unidentified. These data come from a study of T cells in localized non-small cell lung cancer. Broader study findings: The study linked higher blood T cell density to longer overall survival. The tumor had only one region sequenced, so heterogeneity remains possible. In adjacent lung appeared a median 57 of the top 100 tumor clones.

Measured with immunoSEQ multiplex PCR; TCRdb has only the in-frame clones, and not every one. Of tens of thousands of clones detected, about nine tenths appear once; the ten largest clones hold about 20%. Germline CDR1 is MNHNS and CDR2 is SASEGT. With 8 bases removed from V and 4 bases from J, the gap between germline ends came to 11 bases. The CDR3 consists of 12 residues. V is TRBV6-1 and J is TRBJ1-2; TRBD1 is a possible D gene (5 bases). This receptor was taken from a male donor older than 55 with stage III squamous cell lung carcinoma. The sequences come from peripheral blood, collected before any cancer treatment. In DNA, the CDR3 is TGTGCCAGCGGGGCCGTCAGCTATGGCTACACCTTC. Translating it yields CASGAVSYGYTF.